Shown below are 10 T cell receptor beta chains from a single sample sequenced in a study of response to subunit inactivated influenza vaccine (dated by TCRdb to the late 2010s). Receptor libraries were prepared by RT-PCR. The listed sequencing device is Illumina HiSeq 2500. TCRdb redid the processing of the public reads, applying fastp at Q25 and MiXCR, and retained in-frame beta chains. When rows share a CDR3 protein, they turn into one entry using the most common DNA and genes. The sample contains 450,000 to 700,000 distinct CDR3 sequences, 14% of them found a single time. The ten largest clones represent roughly 11% of the sample. This specimen was PBMCs from blood, taken 11 to 12 days after vaccination. Receptor source: a man aged 50 or older who received an inactivated influenza vaccine. Donor details come from another sample of the same person, matched by shared clones.

V is TRBV2 and J is TRBJ2-4, with D unresolved. CDR3 length: 11 residues. The germline CDR1 and CDR2 sequences are SNHLY and FYNNEI. The V gene lost 1 base and the J gene lost 7 bases, with 2 bases spanning the gap. The CDR3 sequence is CASSEENIQYF. As DNA, the CDR3 is TGTGCCAGCAGTGAAGAGAACATTCAGTACTTC.

This clonotype has a count of ten or more. The rearrangement joins TRBV7-8 to TRBJ1-3; 8 bases line up with TRBD1. The CDR3 is made up of 16 amino acids. J was trimmed by 4 bases and V by 6 bases; bases with no gene match: 11. Germline values: CDR1 SGHVS, CDR2 FQNEAQ. The CDR3 sequence: CASSRNRGSSGNTIYF. CDR3 nucleotide sequence: TGTGCCAGCAGTCGTAACAGGGGGAGTTCGGGAAACACCATATATTTT.

In nucleotides, the CDR3 is TGTGCCAGCAGTCCGGGACTAGCGGTTGTGGAGACCCAGTACTTC. Translated: CASSPGLAVVETQYF. The V call is TRBV7-9, the J call TRBJ2-5; 11 bases are shared with TRBD2. There are 15 residues in the CDR3. V gave up 6 bases and J gave up 5 bases; unmatched junction bases: 8. The V gene's germline CDR1 is SEHNR and CDR2 FQNEAQ (reference sequence).

The gene calls are TRBV6-1 and TRBJ2-7; D possibly corresponds to TRBD2 (6 bases). CDR3 length: 14 amino acids. Trimming shortened V by 11 bases and J by 0 bases, and 17 bases separated the two germline ends. In germline, CDR1 is MNHNS, CDR2 SASEGT. The CDR3 DNA follows: TGTGCCGCCGTTGAAGGAGGGAGCTCCTACGAGCAGTACTTC. It yields the protein CAAVEGGSSYEQYF.

This clonotype was detected a few times. V is TRBV9 and J is TRBJ2-1, with 8 bases lining up with TRBD2. Germline CDR1 and CDR2: SGDLS and YYNGEE. The trim removed 2 bases at V and 3 bases at J, leaving 7 bases unmatched. There are 16 residues in the CDR3. This CDR3 reads CASSVQPGLVYNEQFF. The DNA for the CDR3 is TGTGCCAGCAGCGTCCAACCGGGACTAGTCTACAATGAGCAGTTCTTC.

The chain couples TRBV5-1 to TRBJ1-4; D remains unclear. This CDR3 has 14 residues. The V gene's germline CDR1 is SGHRS and CDR2 YFSETQ. V shed 3 bases and J shed 12 bases, with 18 bases lying between them. The CDR3 loop reads CASSYSGAYGELFF. In DNA form, the CDR3 reads TGCGCCAGCAGCTATAGCGGCGCCTACGGGGAACTGTTTTTT.

In its sample, this clonotype was seen a few times. This sequence joins TRBV10-2 and TRBJ2-3; 7 nucleotides agree with TRBD2. CDR1 WSHSY and CDR2 SAAADI come from the germline V gene. The J segment lost 9 bases and the V segment lost 0 bases, leaving 3 bases of the junction unmatched. The CDR3 is 13 amino acids. The CDR3 DNA reads as TGCGCCAGCAGTGAGTCGGGGCGGGGGACGCAGTATTTT. Its translation: CASSESGRGTQYF.

This rearrangement joins TRBV20-1 to TRBJ2-2; a possible D gene is TRBD1 (6 bases). Germline V gives CDR1 DFQATT, CDR2 SNEGSKA (reference sequence). V dropped 3 bases and J dropped 0 bases, with 20 bases sitting between them. This CDR3 is 18 amino acids long. This CDR3 is CSARRQVVRIANTGELFF. For the CDR3, the DNA is TGCAGTGCTAGGCGACAGGTCGTTCGAATCGCGAACACCGGGGAGCTGTTTTTT.

This clonotype was recorded a few times. V gene TRBV5-8 combines with J gene TRBJ2-3, with D tentatively TRBD1 (5 bases). The CDR3 is 16 amino acids. The germline V and J ends were trimmed by 0 bases and 2 bases, with 13 bases remaining between them. From germline, CDR1 is SGHTS and CDR2 YDEGEE. DNA of the CDR3: TGTGCCAGCAGCTTGGAACAGGTCTCCTACACAGATACGCAGTATTTT. Residues: CASSLEQVSYTDTQYF.

This clonotype was counted between two and nine times. This chain connects TRBV10-3 to TRBJ2-7; the D gene is possibly TRBD1 (6 bases). V was shortened by 3 bases and J by 4 bases, with 10 bases between the two germline ends. This CDR3 is built from 13 residues. CDR1 is ENHRY and CDR2 is SYGVKD in the germline V gene. DNA for the CDR3: TGTGCCATCAGTGACACAGGGAAGTACGAGCAGTACTTC. This translates into CAISDTGKYEQYF.